The clone carrying this TCR beta chain was detected a few times. These data originate in a study of blood T cell repertoires in COVID-19. Study information: Sources were T cells, B-cell-depleted T cells, or PBMCs; the material itself was cDNA or gDNA.

The assay was immunoSEQ multiplex PCR, and TCRdb's table has in-frame clones only and misses some. The sample shows some 14,000 clones, approximately 73% of them seen only once. V was pared by 5 bases and J by 3 bases, with 14 bases between. CDR1 and CDR2 (germline): LNHDA, SQIVND (reference sequence). This CDR3 contains 14 residues. This TCR derives from a man between 65 and 80 years old with acute or convalescent COVID-19. Input material: peripheral blood. This sequence joins TRBV19 and TRBJ2-7; D is unresolved. Here the CDR3 DNA reads TGTGCCAGTAGTCCTCGGCAACTAAACTACGAGCAGTACTTC. This encodes CASSPRQLNYEQYF.